One sample yielded the 9 T cell receptor beta chains listed below, sequenced in a study of blood T cells in healthy people across ages. PCR was performed a second time for about 7 to 12 cycles using a sample-barcoded 5' primer and a J-beta primer mix. TCRdb itself ran the 5' RACE reads through MiXCR, one entry per CDR3 protein. The sample holds about 800,000 distinct CDR3 sequences; around 25% are singletons and the top ten take around 3.6%. The data also belong to a second study, concerning T cells of mothers and their children.

The specimen sequenced was blood. The receptors stem from a boy aged 5-17 years in good health.

This clonotype was seen a handful of times. J is TRBJ1-2 and V is TRBV29-1, with D unresolved. CDR1 is SQVTM, CDR2 ANQGSEA, per germline. This CDR3 is 12 amino acids long. V shed 5 bases and J shed 8 bases, with 15 bases lying between them. Written as DNA, the CDR3 is TGCAGCGTTTTAGAGGCCCTCTTCGGCTACACCTTC. Translation gives CSVLEALFGYTF.

This clonotype has more than one count but fewer than ten. One junction end does not reproduce the germline sequence, and a read error may be involved. This chain links TRBV3-1 with TRBJ2-6; D tentatively fits TRBD1 or TRBD2 (5 bases each). Germline loops: CDR1 LGHDT, CDR2 YNNKEL (reference sequence). The CDR3 totals 15 residues. CDR3 coding DNA: TGTGCCAGCAGCCACGTCGGGGCTGGGGCCAGCGTCCTGACTTTC. As protein: CASSHVGAGASVLTF.

The chain's CDR3 is CAISAVGPSNEQFF. Written as DNA, the CDR3 is TGTGCCATTTCAGCAGTCGGACCATCCAATGAGCAGTTCTTC. V usage is TRBV28 and J usage is TRBJ2-1; D gene unclear. Germline lookup yields CDR1 MDHEN and CDR2 SYDVKM. V lost 10 bases to trimming and J lost 6 bases, with 19 bases between them. The CDR3 sequence is 14 residues long.

This clonotype was detected a few times. The rearrangement uses TRBV2 and TRBJ2-2, with D hard to call. This CDR3 comprises 12 residues. V dropped 7 bases and J dropped 7 bases, with 10 bases sitting between them. Germline V gene lookup returns CDR1 SNHLY and CDR2 FYNNEI. The CDR3 is CASTDNGGELFF. The CDR3 DNA reads TGTGCCAGCACTGACAATGGCGGGGAGCTGTTTTTT.

This clonotype was observed a few times. V and J are TRBV29-1 and TRBJ2-5, with 11 bases lining up with TRBD2. Gene TRBJ2-1 matches the end of the DNA better, so the J call may be wrong. The CDR3 is 16 residues long. Germline V CDR1 and CDR2: SQVTM, ANQGSEA. CDR3 residues: CSVETPSGRHYNEQFF. CDR3 sequence (DNA): TGCAGCGTTGAGACCCCTAGCGGGAGGCACTACAATGAGCAGTTCTTC.

The CDR3 is CASSLGGLGYTF. CDR3 nucleotide sequence: TGTGCCAGCAGCTTAGGGGGGTTAGGCTACACCTTC. The genes are TRBV7-2 and TRBJ1-2, with a possible D match to TRBD1 (5 bases). Trimming cost V 1 base and J 8 bases, with 8 bases left between them. CDR1 and CDR2 from the germline V gene are SGHTA and FQGNSA. This CDR3 has 12 amino acids.

In its sample, this clonotype was seen a few times. The chain combines TRBV29-1 with TRBJ2-3, with TRBD2 matching 13 bases. This CDR3 comprises 14 residues. Germline CDR1 SQVTM, CDR2 ANQGSEA. Losses at the gene ends were 6 bases for V and 1 base for J; bases not matched to a gene: 1. As DNA, the CDR3 is TGCAGCGTAGGGACTAGCGGGGGCACAGATACGCAGTATTTT. It codes for CSVGTSGGTDTQYF.

Points on this clonotype: The junction departs from the called germline gene at one end, perhaps through a read error. The DNA for the CDR3 is TGTGCCAGCAGTGAGGCGGAACTAGCCCGTAGGTTC. Its protein product is CASSEAELARRF. This rearrangement joins TRBV2 to TRBJ2-5; D perhaps matches TRBD2 (6 bases). CDR1 SNHLY and CDR2 FYNNEI come from the germline V gene. The CDR3 consists of 12 residues.

The rearrangement joins TRBV15 to TRBJ2-2, with 9 bases that match TRBD1. With 6 bases clipped from V and 5 bases from J, the junction kept 4 bases outside the gene matches. Per germline, CDR1 LNHNV and CDR2 YYDKDF (reference sequence). CDR3 length equals 14 residues. The CDR3 DNA sequence: TGTGCCACCAGGGACAGGGGATCGACCGGGGAGCTGTTTTTT. The encoded protein is CATRDRGSTGELFF.